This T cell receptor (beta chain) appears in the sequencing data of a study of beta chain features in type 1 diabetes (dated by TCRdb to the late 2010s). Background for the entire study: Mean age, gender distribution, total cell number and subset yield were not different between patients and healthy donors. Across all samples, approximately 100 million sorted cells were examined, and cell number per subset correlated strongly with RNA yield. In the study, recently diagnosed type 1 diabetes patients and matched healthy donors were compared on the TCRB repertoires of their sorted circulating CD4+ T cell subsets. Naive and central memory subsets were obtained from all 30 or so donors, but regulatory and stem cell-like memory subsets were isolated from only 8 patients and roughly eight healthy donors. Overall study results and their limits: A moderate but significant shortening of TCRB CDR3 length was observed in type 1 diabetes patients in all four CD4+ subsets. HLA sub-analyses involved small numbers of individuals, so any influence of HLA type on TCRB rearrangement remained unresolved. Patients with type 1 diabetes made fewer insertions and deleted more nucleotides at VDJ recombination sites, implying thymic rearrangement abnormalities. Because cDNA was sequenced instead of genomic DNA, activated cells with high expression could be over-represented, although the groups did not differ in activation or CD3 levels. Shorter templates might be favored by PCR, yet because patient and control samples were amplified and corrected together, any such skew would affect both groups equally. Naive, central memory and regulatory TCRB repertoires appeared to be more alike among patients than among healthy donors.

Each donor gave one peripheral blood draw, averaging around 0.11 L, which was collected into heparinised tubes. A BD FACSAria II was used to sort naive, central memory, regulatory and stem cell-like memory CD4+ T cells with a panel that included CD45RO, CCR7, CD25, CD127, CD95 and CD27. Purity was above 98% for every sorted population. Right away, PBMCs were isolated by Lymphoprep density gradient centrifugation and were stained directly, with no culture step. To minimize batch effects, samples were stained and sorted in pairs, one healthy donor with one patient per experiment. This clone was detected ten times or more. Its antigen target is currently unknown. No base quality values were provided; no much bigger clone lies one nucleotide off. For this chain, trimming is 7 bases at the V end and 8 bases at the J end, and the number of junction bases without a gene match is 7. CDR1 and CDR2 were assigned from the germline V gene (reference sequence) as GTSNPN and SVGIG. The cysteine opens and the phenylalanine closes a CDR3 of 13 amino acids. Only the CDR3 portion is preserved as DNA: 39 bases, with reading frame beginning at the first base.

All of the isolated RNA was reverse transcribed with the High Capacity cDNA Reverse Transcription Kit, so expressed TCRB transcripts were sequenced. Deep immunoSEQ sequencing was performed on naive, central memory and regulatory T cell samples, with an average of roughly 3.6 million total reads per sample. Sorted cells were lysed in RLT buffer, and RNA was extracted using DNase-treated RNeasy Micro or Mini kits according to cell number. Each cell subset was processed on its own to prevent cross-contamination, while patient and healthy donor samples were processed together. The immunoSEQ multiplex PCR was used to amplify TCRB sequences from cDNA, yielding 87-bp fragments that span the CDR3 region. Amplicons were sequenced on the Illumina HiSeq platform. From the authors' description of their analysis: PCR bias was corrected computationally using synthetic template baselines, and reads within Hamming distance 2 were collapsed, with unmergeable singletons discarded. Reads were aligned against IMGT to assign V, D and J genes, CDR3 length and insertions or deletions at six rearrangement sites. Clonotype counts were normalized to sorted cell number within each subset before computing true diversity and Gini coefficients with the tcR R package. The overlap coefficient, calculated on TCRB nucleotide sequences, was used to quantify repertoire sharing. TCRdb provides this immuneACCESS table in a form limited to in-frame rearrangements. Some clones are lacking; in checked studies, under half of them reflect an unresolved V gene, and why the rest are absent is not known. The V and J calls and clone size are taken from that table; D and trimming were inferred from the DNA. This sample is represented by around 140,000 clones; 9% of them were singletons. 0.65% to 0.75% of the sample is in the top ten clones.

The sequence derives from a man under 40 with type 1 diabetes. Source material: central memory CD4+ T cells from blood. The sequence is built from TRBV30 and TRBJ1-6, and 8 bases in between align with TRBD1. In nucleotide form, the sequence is TGTGCCTCCTCGGACAGGGTGCATTCACCCCTCCACTTT. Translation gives CASSDRVHSPLHF.